The 10 T cell receptor beta chains in this list originate from one sample, sequenced in a study of T cell responses to AZD1222 COVID-19 vaccine. Assay used: immunoSEQ multiplex PCR; TCRdb lists only in-frame clones, some missing. The sample shows approximately 300,000 clones, 94% of them seen only once. Source: peripheral blood, taken 28 days after the second AZD1222 dose. All receptors derive from an adult who received the AZD1222 COVID-19 vaccine.

The CDR3 coding sequence is TGTGCCAGCAGCGCCACAGGGGGGAACACTGAAGCTTTCTTT. Translating gives CASSATGGNTEAFF. The chain has TRBV9 and TRBJ1-1; 8 bases align to TRBD1. The ends lost 3 bases at V and 1 base at J; junction bases unmatched: 2. The CDR3 contains 14 residues. Germline values: CDR1 SGDLS, CDR2 YYNGEE.

The rearrangement links TRBV11-2 to TRBJ1-6; 7 positions match TRBD1. The germline V gene encodes CDR1 SGHAT and CDR2 FQNNGV. CDR3 size: 17 residues. Losses at the gene ends were 1 base for V and 5 bases for J; bases not matched to a gene: 8. The CDR3 DNA follows: TGTGCCAGCAGCTTAGTTGGGCGACAGGGTCATAATTCACCCCTCCACTTT. It specifies CASSLVGRQGHNSPLHF.

The chain is built from TRBV5-1 and TRBJ2-7; no definite D call. The germline V gene has CDR1 SGHRS and CDR2 YFSETQ. The CDR3 has 14 amino acids. The V gene lost 0 bases and the J gene lost 0 bases, with 7 bases spanning the gap. CDR3 in amino acids: CASSLEPVSYEQYF. Here the CDR3 DNA reads TGCGCCAGCAGCTTGGAGCCGGTCTCCTACGAGCAGTACTTC.

V and J are TRBV6-4 and TRBJ1-1; D possibly corresponds to TRBD1 (6 bases). The germline V gene encodes CDR1 MRHNA and CDR2 SNTAGT. Trimming took 5 bases from V and 5 from J, leaving 15 bases between them. CDR3 size: 14 residues. The CDR3 reads CASSSQGGETEAFF. The CDR3, as DNA: TGTGCCAGCAGTTCACAGGGCGGGGAGACTGAAGCTTTCTTT.

The chain recombines TRBV15 with TRBJ2-1; 10 positions agree with TRBD1. Unmatched junction bases numbered 7, after V lost 0 bases and J lost 8 bases. The CDR3 totals 16 residues. Germline V CDR1 and CDR2: LNHNV, YYDKDF (reference sequence). The CDR3: CATSREVGQGSHEQFF. The CDR3 DNA sequence: TGTGCCACCAGCAGAGAGGTGGGACAGGGGAGTCATGAGCAGTTCTTC.

This rearrangement joins TRBV11-2 to TRBJ2-1; 13 positions match TRBD2. V was pared by 3 bases and J by 8 bases, with 7 bases of the junction left unmatched. Germline-derived CDR1 and CDR2 are SGHAT and FQNNGV. The CDR3 extends over 16 amino acids. CDR3 in DNA: TGTGCCAGCAGCTTCACCGGGACTAGCGGGACTGATGAGCAGTTCTTC. Its protein is CASSFTGTSGTDEQFF.

The table lists this clone with a few counts. This chain connects TRBV9 to TRBJ2-2, with D possibly TRBD2 on 6 matching bases. V lost 4 bases to trimming and J lost 4 bases, with 14 bases between them. The CDR3 sequence is 15 residues long. Germline CDR1 is SGDLS and CDR2 is YYNGEE. CDR3 amino acids: CASSPHGGATGELFF. In nucleotides, the CDR3 is TGTGCCAGCAGCCCTCACGGAGGGGCCACCGGGGAGCTGTTTTTT.

This sequence joins TRBV28 and TRBJ2-2, with TRBD1 matching over 9 bases. The CDR3 has 16 residues. With 4 bases clipped from V and 0 bases from J, the junction kept 3 bases outside the gene matches. Germline V gives CDR1 MDHEN, CDR2 SYDVKM. The DNA of the CDR3 is TGTGCCAGCAGTTCACAGGGGGCTGCGAACACCGGGGAGCTGTTTTTT. This translates into CASSSQGAANTGELFF.

The genes are TRBV2 and TRBJ2-1, with 10 positions matching TRBD1. With V trimmed by 7 bases and J by 2 bases, 2 bases remained unmatched. The germline gives CDR1 SNHLY, CDR2 FYNNEI. The CDR3 spans 14 residues. CDR3 sequence (DNA): TGTGCCAGCACTGGACAGGGGGCCTACAATGAGCAGTTCTTC. Protein sequence: CASTGQGAYNEQFF.

The rearrangement links TRBV14 to TRBJ2-2; D unresolved. This CDR3 has 13 amino acids. The germline V gene has CDR1 SGHDN and CDR2 FVKESK. Trimming took off 1 base at V and 5 bases at J, with 5 bases between the two ends. CDR3 nucleotides: TGTGCCAGCAGCCAAGGCGTTACCGGGGAGCTGTTTTTT. Translated: CASSQGVTGELFF. Full variable domain (outside the CDR3, taken from reference TRBV14 and TRBJ2-2): EAGVTQFPSHSVIEKGQTVTLRCDPISGHDNLYWYRRVMGKEIKFLLHFVKESKQDESGMPNNRFLAERTGGTYSTLKVQPAELEDSGVYFCASSQGVTGELFFGEGSRLTVL.